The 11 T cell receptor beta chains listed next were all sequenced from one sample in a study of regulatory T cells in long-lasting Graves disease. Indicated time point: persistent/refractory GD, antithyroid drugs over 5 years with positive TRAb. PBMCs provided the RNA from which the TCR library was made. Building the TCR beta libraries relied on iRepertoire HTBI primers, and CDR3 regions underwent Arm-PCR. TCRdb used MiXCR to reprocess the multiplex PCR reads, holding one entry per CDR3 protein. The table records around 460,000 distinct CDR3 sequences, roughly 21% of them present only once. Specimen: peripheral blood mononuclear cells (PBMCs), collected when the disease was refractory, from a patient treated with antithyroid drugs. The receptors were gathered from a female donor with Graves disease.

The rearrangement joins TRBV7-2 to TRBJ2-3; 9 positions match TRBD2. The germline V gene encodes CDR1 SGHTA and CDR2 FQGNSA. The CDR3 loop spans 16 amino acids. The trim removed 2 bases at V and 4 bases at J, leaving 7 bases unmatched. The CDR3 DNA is TGTGCCAGCAGCTTAAGGCTAGCGGGACCGGCAGATACGCAGTATTTT. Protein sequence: CASSLRLAGPADTQYF.

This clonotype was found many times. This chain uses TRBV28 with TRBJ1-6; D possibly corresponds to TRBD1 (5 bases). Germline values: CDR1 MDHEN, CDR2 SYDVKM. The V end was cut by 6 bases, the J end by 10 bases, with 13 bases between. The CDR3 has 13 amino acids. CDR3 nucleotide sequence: TGTGCCAGCAGCCCAGGGTCCTGGTCACCCCTCCACTTT. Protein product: CASSPGSWSPLHF.

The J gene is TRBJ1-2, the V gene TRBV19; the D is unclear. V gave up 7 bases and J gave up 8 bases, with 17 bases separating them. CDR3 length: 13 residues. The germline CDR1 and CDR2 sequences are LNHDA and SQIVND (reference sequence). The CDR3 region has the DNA TGTGCCAGTATGGGCGGGCCCCTCAAGGGCTACACCTTC. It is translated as CASMGGPLKGYTF.

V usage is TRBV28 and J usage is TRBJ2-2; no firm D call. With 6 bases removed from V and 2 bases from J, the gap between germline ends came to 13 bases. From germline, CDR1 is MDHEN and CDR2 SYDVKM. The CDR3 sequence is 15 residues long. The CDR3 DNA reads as TGTGCCAGCAGGAGGATCATTTTTAACACCGGGGAGCTGTTTTTT. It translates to CASRRIIFNTGELFF.

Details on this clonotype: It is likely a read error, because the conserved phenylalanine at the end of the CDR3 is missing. The CDR3 bases are TGTGCCAGCAGGAGGGGGACTAGCGGGGTGGAAACCTACGAGCAGTACCTC. It codes for CASRRGTSGVETYEQYL. The genes are TRBV28 and TRBJ2-7; 13 nucleotides line up with TRBD2. This CDR3 region has 17 residues. The germline gives CDR1 MDHEN, CDR2 SYDVKM. With 6 bases clipped from V and 2 bases from J, the junction kept 10 bases outside the gene matches.

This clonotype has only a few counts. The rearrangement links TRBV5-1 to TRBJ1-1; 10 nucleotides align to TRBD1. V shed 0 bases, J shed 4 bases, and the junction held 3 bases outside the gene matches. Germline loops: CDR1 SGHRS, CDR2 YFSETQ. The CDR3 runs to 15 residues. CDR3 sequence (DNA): TGCGCCAGCAGCTTGGCGGGGACAGGGGCCACTGAAGCTTTCTTT. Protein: CASSLAGTGATEAFF.

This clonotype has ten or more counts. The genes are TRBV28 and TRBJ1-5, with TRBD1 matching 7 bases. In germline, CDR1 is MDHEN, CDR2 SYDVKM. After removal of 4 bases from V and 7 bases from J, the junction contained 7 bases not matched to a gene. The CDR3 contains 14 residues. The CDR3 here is CASSSPQGQQPQHF. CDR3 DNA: TGTGCCAGCAGTTCTCCACAGGGACAGCAGCCCCAGCATTTT.

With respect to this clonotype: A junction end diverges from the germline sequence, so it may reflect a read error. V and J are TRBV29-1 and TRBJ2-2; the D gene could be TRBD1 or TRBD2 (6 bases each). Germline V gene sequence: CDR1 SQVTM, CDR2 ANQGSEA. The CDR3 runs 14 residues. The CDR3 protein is CSAPLGGVTGKLFF. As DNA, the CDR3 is TGCAGCGCTCCCTTGGGGGGCGTCACCGGGAAGCTGTTTTTT.

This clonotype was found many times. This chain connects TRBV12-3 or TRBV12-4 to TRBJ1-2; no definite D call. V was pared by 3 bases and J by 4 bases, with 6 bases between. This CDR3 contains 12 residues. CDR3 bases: TGTGCCAGCAGTTTTTACGGCTATGGCTACACCTTC. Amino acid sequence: CASSFYGYGYTF.

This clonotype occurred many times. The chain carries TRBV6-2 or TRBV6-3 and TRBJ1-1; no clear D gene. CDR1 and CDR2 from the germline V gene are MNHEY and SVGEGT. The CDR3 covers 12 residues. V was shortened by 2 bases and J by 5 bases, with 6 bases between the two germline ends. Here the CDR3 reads CASSYVGTEAFF. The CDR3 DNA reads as TGTGCCAGCAGTTACGTGGGGACTGAAGCTTTCTTT.

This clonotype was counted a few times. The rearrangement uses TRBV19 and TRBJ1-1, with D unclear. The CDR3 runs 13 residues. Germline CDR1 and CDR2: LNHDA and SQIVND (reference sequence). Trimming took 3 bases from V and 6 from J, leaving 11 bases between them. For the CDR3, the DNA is TGTGCCAGTAGTATCTTCGGGGTTCCTGAAGCTTTCTTT. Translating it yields CASSIFGVPEAFF. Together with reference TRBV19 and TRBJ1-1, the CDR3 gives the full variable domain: DGGITQSPKYLFRKEGQNVTLSCEQNLNHDAMYWYRQDPGQGLRLIYYSQIVNDFQKGDIAEGYSVSREKKESFPLTVTSAQKNPTAFYLCASSIFGVPEAFFGQGTRLTVV.